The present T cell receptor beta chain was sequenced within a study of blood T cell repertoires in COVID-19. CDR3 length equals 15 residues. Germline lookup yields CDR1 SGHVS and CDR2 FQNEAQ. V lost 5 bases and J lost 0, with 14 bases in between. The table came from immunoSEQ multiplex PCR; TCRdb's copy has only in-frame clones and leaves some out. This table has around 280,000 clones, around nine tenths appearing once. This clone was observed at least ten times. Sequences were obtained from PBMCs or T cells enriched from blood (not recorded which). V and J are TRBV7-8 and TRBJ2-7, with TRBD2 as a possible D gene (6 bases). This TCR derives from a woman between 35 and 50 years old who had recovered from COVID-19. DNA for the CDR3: TGTGCCAGCAGCCCGACTAGGATCAGCTCCTACGAGCAGTACTTC. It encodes CASSPTRISSYEQYF.